The 21 T cell receptor beta chains below come from one sample, sequenced in a study of blood T cells in healthy people across ages. PCR was performed a second time for 7 to 11 cycles using a sample-barcoded 5' primer and a J-beta primer mix. MiXCR, applied by TCRdb to the 5' RACE reads, yields one record per CDR3 protein. The sample carries about 1.8 million distinct CDR3 sequences, about 49% recorded once. The source material was blood. These receptors were collected from a woman aged 40-49 years in good health.

This rearrangement joins TRBV3-1 to TRBJ2-1; D call uncertain. CDR3 size: 17 residues. In germline, CDR1 is LGHDT, CDR2 YNNKEL (reference sequence). V lost 5 bases and J 5 bases, leaving 22 bases between the germline ends. CDR3 bases: TGTGCCAGCAGCTCCGAGCGTAGGGCTAAAACCCACAATGAGCAGTTCTTC. Residues: CASSSERRAKTHNEQFF.

The chain uses TRBV4-2 and TRBJ2-3; the match to TRBD2 covers 11 bases. The V gene end was trimmed by 0 bases and the J gene end by 6 bases; junction bases not matched to a gene: 8. From germline, CDR1 is LGHNA and CDR2 YNFKEQ. CDR3 size: 17 residues. Here the CDR3 reads CASSQESLAGGLDTQYF. CDR3 coding DNA: TGTGCCAGCAGCCAAGAATCCTTAGCGGGGGGGCTTGATACGCAGTATTTT.

The chain combines TRBV7-9 with TRBJ2-7; 9 nucleotides line up with TRBD1. Per germline, CDR1 SEHNR and CDR2 FQNEAQ (reference sequence). Germline trimming cut 3 bases from V and 5 bases from J; bases unmatched to any gene: 8. CDR3 length equals 15 residues. CDR3: CASSFPGQGVHEQYF. The DNA of the CDR3 is TGTGCCAGCAGCTTCCCGGGACAGGGAGTCCACGAGCAGTACTTC.

The chain uses TRBV2 and TRBJ2-7, with D possibly TRBD1 on 6 matching bases. The CDR3 extends over 12 amino acids. CDR1 is SNHLY and CDR2 is FYNNEI in the germline V gene. Trimming removed 8 bases from V and 6 bases from J, with 14 bases in between. CDR3 region: CASGQGLGEQYF. The CDR3 DNA is TGTGCCAGCGGCCAGGGGTTGGGCGAGCAGTACTTC.

The J gene is TRBJ2-7, the V gene TRBV3-1; 11 nucleotides align to TRBD2. The CDR3 length is 15 residues. CDR1 is LGHDT and CDR2 is YNNKEL in the germline V gene (reference sequence). The V gene end was trimmed by 4 bases and the J gene end by 3 bases; junction bases not matched to a gene: 5. DNA for the CDR3: TGTGCCAGCAGCCCCAGAGGGACTAGCGGCTACGAGCAGTACTTC. Encoded protein: CASSPRGTSGYEQYF.

V usage is TRBV7-9 and J usage is TRBJ1-2, with TRBD1 matching 8 bases. Germline V gene data show CDR1 as SEHNR and CDR2 as FQNEAQ (reference sequence). The junction had 12 bases not matched to a gene; V was cut back by 1 base and J by 5 bases. CDR3 length: 17 residues. This chain's CDR3 is CASSLERLAGGIYGYTF. In nucleotides, the CDR3 is TGTGCCAGCAGCTTAGAACGCCTGGCAGGGGGCATTTATGGCTACACCTTC.

V and J are TRBV2 and TRBJ2-2; possible D gene TRBD1, 6 bases. The CDR3 contains 15 residues. The germline gives CDR1 SNHLY, CDR2 FYNNEI. Trimming cost V 7 bases and J 7 bases, with 19 bases left between them. CDR3 bases: TGTGCCAGCACCGTACAGACAGGCTTCCTCGGGGAGCTGTTTTTT. This encodes CASTVQTGFLGELFF.

This clonotype turned up a few times. J is TRBJ2-5 and V is TRBV6-2 or TRBV6-3, with 11 bases matching TRBD2. Germline V gives CDR1 MNHEY, CDR2 SVGEGT. The CDR3 has 17 amino acids. J lost 2 bases, V lost 3 bases, and 8 bases had no gene match. The chain's CDR3 is CASSYRTSGGGQETQYF. The CDR3 bases are TGTGCCAGCAGTTATCGCACTAGCGGGGGAGGACAAGAGACCCAGTACTTC.

The rearrangement links TRBV28 to TRBJ2-5; D is possibly TRBD1 or TRBD2 (5 bases each). The CDR3 runs to 14 residues. V was clipped by 6 bases and J by 4 bases, with 15 bases between them. Germline V gene lookup returns CDR1 MDHEN and CDR2 SYDVKM. In DNA, the CDR3 is TGTGCCAGCAGGATCTATCTTGGGGGAGAGACCCAGTACTTC. This translates into CASRIYLGGETQYF.

The rearrangement links TRBV27 to TRBJ2-3; possible D gene TRBD1, 6 bases. Germline V gene sequence: CDR1 MNHEY, CDR2 SMNVEV (reference sequence). The CDR3 has 15 amino acids. V was clipped by 5 bases and J by 1 base, with 13 bases between them. CDR3 region: CASSPQDRRTDTQYF. The CDR3, as DNA: TGTGCCAGCAGTCCCCAGGACAGACGCACAGATACGCAGTATTTT.

This chain joins TRBV27 and TRBJ2-7; D possibly corresponds to TRBD1 (6 bases). CDR3 length: 16 residues. Trimming pared 0 bases from V and 0 bases from J, leaving 12 bases between. In germline, CDR1 is MNHEY, CDR2 SMNVEV (reference sequence). DNA of the CDR3: TGTGCCAGCAGTTTATCGATCGGACAGATCTCCTACGAGCAGTACTTC. Protein: CASSLSIGQISYEQYF.

This chain uses TRBV9 with TRBJ2-3, with D tentatively TRBD1 (5 bases). In germline, CDR1 is SGDLS, CDR2 YYNGEE. V was trimmed by 4 bases and J by 2 bases, leaving 11 bases between them. The CDR3 covers 14 residues. The CDR3 sequence is CASSSRQFTDTQYF. For the CDR3, the DNA is TGTGCCAGCAGCTCTCGACAGTTCACAGATACGCAGTATTTT.

The table lists this clonotype with a count of one. One end of the junction is discordant with germline, which a read error may explain. This chain connects TRBV24-1 to TRBJ1-2; maybe TRBD1 (5 bases). The germline CDR1 and CDR2 sequences are KGHDR and SFDVKD. This CDR3 contains 18 residues. The CDR3: CATSEAGRTQTANYDYTF. CDR3 nucleotide sequence: TGTGCCACCAGTGAAGCGGGCAGGACACAGACCGCCAACTATGACTACACCTTC.

This rearrangement joins TRBV14 to TRBJ2-5; 8 bases are a match to TRBD2. Germline V gene lookup returns CDR1 SGHDN and CDR2 FVKESK. The CDR3 contains 16 residues. V trimming: 2 bases; J trimming: 7 bases; junction bases outside the gene matches: 12. CDR3 loop: CASSQPGTRTQWTQYF. CDR3 sequence (DNA): TGTGCCAGCAGCCAACCCGGGACTAGAACCCAGTGGACCCAGTACTTC.

This clonotype was observed once. Germline is not matched at one junction end, which may reflect a read error. The rearrangement uses TRBV9 and TRBJ1-2; maybe TRBD1 (5 bases). The germline gives CDR1 SGDLS, CDR2 YYNGEE. There are 14 residues in the CDR3. The CDR3 DNA follows: TGTACCAGCAGCGTCCAGACAGTTAACTATGGCTACACCTTC. This translates into CTSSVQTVNYGYTF.

V gene TRBV20-1 combines with J gene TRBJ1-4; D is unclear. The CDR3 runs 16 residues. Trimming stripped 2 bases from V and 6 bases from J, with 19 bases between. Germline V gives CDR1 DFQATT, CDR2 SNEGSKA (reference sequence). This chain's CDR3 is CSARTSRGGSYEKLFF. CDR3 coding DNA: TGCAGTGCTAGAACCAGCCGGGGTGGGAGTTATGAAAAACTGTTTTTT.

This clonotype was counted between two and nine times. The V call is TRBV6-5, the J call TRBJ2-3; D is ambiguous. CDR3 size: 11 residues. The ends were cut back, 4 bases at V and 7 bases at J, with 6 bases in the middle. Per the germline V gene, CDR1 is MNHEY and CDR2 is SVGAGI. The CDR3 coding sequence is TGTGCCAGCAGTTCCCGTAATACGCAGTATTTT. Protein sequence: CASSSRNTQYF.

V gene TRBV4-2 combines with J gene TRBJ2-5; TRBD1 aligns across 9 bases. Germline V gives CDR1 LGHNA, CDR2 YNFKEQ. The J segment lost 2 bases and the V segment lost 1 base, leaving 14 bases of the junction unmatched. This CDR3 contains 19 residues. The CDR3 region has the DNA TGTGCCAGCAGCCAAGGGGACAGGGTTTTCGGATTGAGGCAAGAGACCCAGTACTTC. Translation gives CASSQGDRVFGLRQETQYF.

V is TRBV29-1 and J is TRBJ2-3; 10 nucleotides line up with TRBD1. The CDR3 has 16 residues. The V segment lost 5 bases and the J segment 3 bases; nucleotides outside the gene matches: 11. Germline loops: CDR1 SQVTM, CDR2 ANQGSEA. CDR3 DNA sequence: TGCAGCGTTCCCCGGGACAGGGGTACAAGGACAGATACGCAGTATTTT. Protein: CSVPRDRGTRTDTQYF.

There are a few counts of this clonotype. The rearrangement joins TRBV6-6 to TRBJ1-2; D may be TRBD1 (5 bases). CDR3 length: 14 residues. The germline gives CDR1 MNHNY, CDR2 SVGAGI (reference sequence). V lost 5 bases and J lost 4, with 14 bases in between. The CDR3 nucleotides are TGTGCCAGCAGTGCCGACAGTGGTCTCTATGGCTACACCTTC. Translation: CASSADSGLYGYTF.

The chain recombines TRBV4-1 with TRBJ1-5; D gene uncertain. Germline values: CDR1 MGHRA, CDR2 YSYEKL. This CDR3 has 13 amino acids. V gave up 4 bases and J gave up 7 bases, with 11 bases separating them. The CDR3 sequence is CASSRVEGQPQHF. The CDR3 DNA follows: TGCGCCAGCAGCCGGGTGGAAGGCCAGCCCCAGCATTTT.